One and the same sample provided the 21 T cell receptor beta chains below, sequenced in a study of T cells in women clearing cervical HPV infection. TCRdb's copy holds only in-frame clones and misses some; the assay was immunoSEQ multiplex PCR. The sample includes tens of thousands of clones. The sequenced sample was blood buffy coat. The source of these receptors is a woman between 18 and 69 years old with a cervical HPV16 infection that either progressed to CIN3+ or cleared (not recorded which).

With respect to this clone: The CDR3 is cut off 3 residues early in the read; its end comes from the germline J gene. V and J are TRBV12-5 and TRBJ2-7; no clear D gene. CDR1 and CDR2 (germline): LGHNT, FRNRAP. The V and J ends lost 5 bases and 0 bases respectively, with 11 bases between them. CDR3 length: 14 residues. CDR3 DNA (partial): TGTGCTAGTGGTCCCCCCCAGAACTCCTACGAG. It specifies CASGPPQNSYE. The complete CDR3 protein is CASGPPQNSYEQYF. The entire variable domain, with the rest obtained from reference TRBV12-5 and TRBJ2-7, is as follows: DARVTQTPRHKVTEMGQEVTMRCQPILGHNTVFWYRQTMMQGLELLAYFRNRAPLDDSGMPKDRFSAEMPDATLATLKIQPSEPRDSAVYFCASGPPQNSYEQYFGPGTRLTVT.

On this clone itself: The CDR3 goes on 3 residues after the read ends, and that part is filled in from the germline J gene. V usage is TRBV7-2 and J usage is TRBJ2-3; 10 bases match TRBD1. The CDR3 is 15 amino acids. Germline V lookup: CDR1 SGHTA, CDR2 FQGNSA. The trim removed 3 bases at V and 5 bases at J, leaving 5 bases unmatched. The CDR3 sequence is CASSLGQGNLDTQYF. The part of the CDR3 DNA that was read is TGTGCCAGCAGCTTGGGACAGGGGAATTTAGATACG.

Remarks on this clone: The CDR3 is cut off 3 residues early in the read; its end comes from the germline J gene. The chain employs TRBV19 and TRBJ2-2; TRBD2 agrees at 7 bases. Germline assignment: CDR1 LNHDA and CDR2 SQIVND (reference sequence). V shed 5 bases, J shed 7 bases, and the junction held 13 bases outside the gene matches. This CDR3 comprises 16 residues. The part of the CDR3 DNA that was read is TGTGCCAGTAGTGGAAGCGGGACCTTATTTAGCGGGGAG. Translated, it gives CASSGSGTLFSGE. The entire CDR3 protein is CASSGSGTLFSGELFF.

Concerning this clone: The read stops 3 residues short of the end of the CDR3; the missing end is completed from the germline J gene. The chain joins TRBV4-2 to TRBJ2-2; D possibly corresponds to TRBD1 (6 bases). CDR3 length equals 15 residues. Trimming took off 7 bases at V and 0 bases at J, with 12 bases between the two ends. Germline V gene lookup returns CDR1 LGHNA and CDR2 YNFKEQ. Incomplete CDR3 DNA: TGTGCCAGCAAGGTCGAGGGGGCGAACACCGGGGAG. It specifies CASKVEGANTGE. The whole CDR3 protein is CASKVEGANTGELFF.

About this clone: The read is 3 residues too short to cover the CDR3 end, so that end is filled in from the germline J gene. This chain connects TRBV5-1 to TRBJ2-5; D is perhaps TRBD1 (6 bases). The CDR3 sequence is 15 residues long. The V gene's germline CDR1 is SGHRS and CDR2 YFSETQ. The V gene lost 0 bases and the J gene lost 1 base, with 10 bases spanning the gap. CDR3 DNA (partial): TGCGCCAGCAGCTTGGCACAGGGTGGCCAAGAGACC. As protein: CASSLAQGGQET. The complete CDR3 sequence is CASSLAQGGQETQYF. The whole variable domain, filled in from reference TRBV5-1 and TRBJ2-5, reads KAGVTQTPRYLIKTRGQQVTLSCSPISGHRSVSWYQQTPGQGLQFLFEYFSETQRNKGNFPGRFSGRQFSNSRSEMNVSTLELGDSALYLCASSLAQGGQETQYFGPGTRLLVL.

As for this clone: The sequence runs out 3 residues before the end of the CDR3; the remainder is reconstructed from the germline J gene. This chain links TRBV19 with TRBJ2-3, with D unclear. The ends were cut back, 6 bases at V and 1 base at J, with 8 bases in the middle. The CDR3 contains 13 residues. CDR1 and CDR2 (germline): LNHDA, SQIVND (reference sequence). The sequenced part of the CDR3 DNA is TGTGCCAGTAGGCCGGCGGGCACAGATACG. Protein sequence: CASRPAGTDT. The whole CDR3 reads CASRPAGTDTQYF.

As to this clone: The read gets to within 3 residues of the CDR3 end, and the germline J gene fills in the rest. The chain has TRBV2 and TRBJ1-5; 7 bases agree with TRBD1. Trimming at V came to 6 bases and at J to 3 bases, leaving 5 bases not matched to a gene. The germline gives CDR1 SNHLY, CDR2 FYNNEI. This CDR3 spans 14 amino acids. The sequenced CDR3 bases are TGTGCCAGCAGGGGAGGACAGGACAATCAGCCC. Amino acid sequence: CASRGGQDNQP. The whole CDR3 protein is CASRGGQDNQPQHF.

CDR3: CAISVGSGGAGEETQYF. The DNA read from the CDR3 is TGTGCCATCAGTGTCGGTAGCGGGGGGGCCGGGGAAGAGACC. The rearrangement uses TRBV10-3 and TRBJ2-5; the match to TRBD2 covers 11 bases. The CDR3 is cut off 3 residues early in the read; its end comes from the germline J gene. Looked up from germline, CDR1 is ENHRY and CDR2 is SYGVKD. With 4 bases clipped from V and 3 bases from J, the junction kept 10 bases outside the gene matches. This CDR3 has 17 amino acids.

On this clone: Read sequence stops 3 residues before the CDR3 end, and the germline J gene provides the missing end. V is TRBV2 and J is TRBJ2-7, with a possible D match to TRBD1 (5 bases). The CDR3 length is 14 residues. Germline V gene lookup returns CDR1 SNHLY and CDR2 FYNNEI. The germline V and J ends were trimmed by 2 bases and 3 bases, with 11 bases remaining between them. CDR3 region: CASSEQGEGYEQYF. The sequenced part of the CDR3 DNA is TGTGCCAGCAGTGAACAAGGGGAAGGCTACGAG. Complete variable domain (other parts from reference TRBV2 and TRBJ2-7): EPEVTQTPSHQVTQMGQEVILRCVPISNHLYFYWYRQILGQKVEFLVSFYNNEISEKSEIFDDQFSVERPDGSNFTLKIRSTKLEDSAMYFCASSEQGEGYEQYFGPGTRLTVT.

As concerns this clone: The read ends 3 residues before the CDR3 terminus; that terminus is restored from the germline J gene. J is TRBJ2-3 and V is TRBV7-6, with 10 bases matching TRBD2. V was clipped by 5 bases and J by 4 bases; unmatched bases: 9. This CDR3 is 16 amino acids long. Germline CDR1 reads SGHVS; CDR2 reads FNYEAQ. Partial CDR3 DNA: TGTGCCAGCAGCGCCAACCTAGCGGGGGCCGCAGATACG. Its protein is CASSANLAGAADT. The whole CDR3 protein is CASSANLAGAADTQYF.

Worth noting for this clone: The read ends 3 residues shy of where the CDR3 ends; the end is completed using the germline J gene. The V gene is TRBV19, the J gene TRBJ2-3, with TRBD2 as a possible D gene (7 bases). In germline, CDR1 is LNHDA, CDR2 SQIVND (reference sequence). This CDR3 comprises 17 residues. CDR3 loop: CASSTRGGAGANQPQYF. CDR3 DNA (partial): TGTGCCAGTAGTACCAGAGGGGGGGCGGGGGCCAATCAGCCG.

A remark on this clone: The sequence runs out 3 residues before the end of the CDR3; the remainder is reconstructed from the germline J gene. V and J are TRBV30 and TRBJ2-2; 9 positions agree with TRBD1. Germline V gene sequence: CDR1 GTSNPN, CDR2 SVGIG (reference sequence). The CDR3 contains 15 residues. The sequenced part of the CDR3 DNA is TGTGCCTGGAGTTCCCCTGGGACAGGGTTTGAAAAG. This sequence encodes CAWSSPGTGFEK. The complete CDR3 sequence is CAWSSPGTGFEKLFF.

Remarks on this clone: The read gets to within 3 residues of the CDR3 end, and the germline J gene fills in the rest. V gene TRBV5-1 combines with J gene TRBJ1-6; 7 bases align to TRBD1. CDR3 length: 15 residues. Unmatched junction bases numbered 7, after V lost 5 bases and J lost 5 bases. Germline assignment: CDR1 SGHRS and CDR2 YFSETQ. This CDR3 reads CASSYWTGDNSPLHF. The CDR3 bases that were read are TGCGCCAGCAGTTACTGGACAGGCGATAATTCACCC.

As concerns this clone: The read stops 3 residues short of the end of the CDR3; the missing end is completed from the germline J gene. V is TRBV19 and J is TRBJ2-7, with 8 bases lining up with TRBD2. CDR3 length: 15 amino acids. Germline trimming cut 5 bases from V and 3 bases from J; bases unmatched to any gene: 9. Germline assignment: CDR1 LNHDA and CDR2 SQIVND (reference sequence). The covered CDR3 bases are TGTGCCAGTAGTGTCGATAGCGGGACCCGCTACGAG. As protein: CASSVDSGTRYE. The whole CDR3 protein reads CASSVDSGTRYEQYF.

Remarks on this clone: Read sequence stops 3 residues before the CDR3 end, and the germline J gene provides the missing end. This rearrangement joins TRBV19 to TRBJ1-2; 8 bases align to TRBD1. V trimming: 4 bases; J trimming: 7 bases; junction bases outside the gene matches: 8. The CDR3 is made up of 14 amino acids. Germline V gives CDR1 LNHDA, CDR2 SQIVND (reference sequence). The part of the CDR3 DNA that was read is TGTGCCAGTAGTAAGGGGCAGGGGGCCATTGGC. It encodes CASSKGQGAIG. From start to end, the CDR3 is CASSKGQGAIGYTF.

In the case of this clone: The CDR3 goes on 3 residues after the read ends, and that part is filled in from the germline J gene. The chain joins TRBV20-1 to TRBJ1-3; TRBD1 might be the D (5 bases). CDR3 length: 15 amino acids. Germline V lookup: CDR1 DFQATT, CDR2 SNEGSKA (reference sequence). V lost 0 bases to trimming and J lost 4 bases, with 13 bases between them. CDR3 sequence: CSARDQGARGNTIYF. The CDR3 bases that were read are TGCAGTGCTAGAGATCAAGGGGCGCGAGGAAACACC.

For this clone: The CDR3 end is not reached by the read, which stops 3 residues before it; the germline J gene fills it in. V gene TRBV5-5 combines with J gene TRBJ2-7, with 10 bases that match TRBD1. The CDR3 is 14 amino acids. Germline V gives CDR1 SGHKS, CDR2 YYEKEE (reference sequence). The junction had 6 bases not matched to a gene; V was cut back by 4 bases and J by 5 bases. CDR3 sequence reads: CASSPGTGDHEQYF. CDR3 bases read: TGTGCCAGCAGCCCCGGGACAGGGGACCACGAG.

Details on this clone: Sequencing ends 3 residues short of the CDR3 end; the germline J gene provides the rest. The chain carries TRBV20-1 and TRBJ1-2; the D is unclear. The CDR3 runs to 11 residues. CDR1 is DFQATT and CDR2 is SNEGSKA in the germline V gene (reference sequence). The V gene lost 6 bases and the J gene lost 7 bases, with 12 bases spanning the gap. Partial CDR3 DNA: TGCAGTGCGAGACCCTCTCGTGGC. Amino acids: CSARPSRG. The whole CDR3 protein is CSARPSRGYTF.

With respect to this clone: The CDR3 end lies 3 residues beyond the end of the read and is filled in from the germline J gene. This chain uses TRBV4-1 with TRBJ1-1; D unclear. Germline V lookup: CDR1 MGHRA, CDR2 YSYEKL. The V gene lost 4 bases and the J gene lost 5 bases, with 17 bases spanning the gap. This CDR3 has 15 amino acids. CDR3 DNA, as far as it was read: TGCGCCAGCAGCCCCCCCCGAGGGCTGTATACTGAA. Its translation: CASSPPRGLYTE. The whole CDR3 region reads CASSPPRGLYTEAFF.

As regards this clone: With the read ending 3 residues before the CDR3 end, the germline J gene is used to fill in that end. The rearrangement joins TRBV18 to TRBJ1-2, with D uncertain. The germline V gene encodes CDR1 KGHSH and CDR2 LQKENI. CDR3 length: 14 amino acids. CDR3 loop: CASSPNLAAYGYTF. Incomplete CDR3 DNA: TGTGCCAGCTCACCTAACTTAGCGGCCTACGGG.

Details on this clone: Read sequence stops 3 residues before the CDR3 end, and the germline J gene provides the missing end. The chain links TRBV5-6 to TRBJ1-6; TRBD1 is a possible D gene (6 bases). The germline gives CDR1 SGHDT, CDR2 YYEEEE. The CDR3 covers 14 residues. V lost 6 bases, J lost 9 bases, and 16 bases lay in between. The CDR3 protein is CASTRRRGGSPLHF. The covered CDR3 bases are TGTGCCAGCACCCGGCGGAGGGGGGGTTCACCC.